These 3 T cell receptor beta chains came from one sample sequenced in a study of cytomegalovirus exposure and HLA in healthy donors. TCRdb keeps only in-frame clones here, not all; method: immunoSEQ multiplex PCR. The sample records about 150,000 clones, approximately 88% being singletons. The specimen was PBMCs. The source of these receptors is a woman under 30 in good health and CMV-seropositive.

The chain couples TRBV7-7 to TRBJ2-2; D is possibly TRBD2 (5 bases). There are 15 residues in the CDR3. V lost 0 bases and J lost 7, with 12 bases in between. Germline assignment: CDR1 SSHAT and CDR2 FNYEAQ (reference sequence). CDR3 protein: CASSLAPGNGGELFF. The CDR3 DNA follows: TGTGCCAGCAGCTTAGCGCCCGGGAACGGCGGGGAGCTGTTTTTT.

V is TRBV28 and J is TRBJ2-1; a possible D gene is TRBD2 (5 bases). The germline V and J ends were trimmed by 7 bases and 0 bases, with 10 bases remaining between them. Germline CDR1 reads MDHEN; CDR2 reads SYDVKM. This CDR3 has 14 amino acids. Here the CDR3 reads CASTERNSYNEQFF. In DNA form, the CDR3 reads TGTGCCAGCACTGAGCGGAACTCCTACAATGAGCAGTTCTTC.

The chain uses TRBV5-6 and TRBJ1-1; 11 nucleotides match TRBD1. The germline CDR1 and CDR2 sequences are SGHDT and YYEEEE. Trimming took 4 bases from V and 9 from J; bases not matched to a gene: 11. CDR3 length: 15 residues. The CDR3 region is CASSLRTGGHSQAFF. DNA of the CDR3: TGTGCCAGCAGCCTCCGGACAGGGGGCCATTCTCAAGCTTTCTTT. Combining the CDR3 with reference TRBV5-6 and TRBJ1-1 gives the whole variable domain DAGVTQSPTHLIKTRGQQVTLRCSPKSGHDTVSWYQQALGQGPQFIFQYYEEEERQRGNFPDRFSGHQFPNYSSELNVNALLLGDSALYLCASSLRTGGHSQAFFGQGTRLTVV.